This T cell receptor (beta chain) is from a study of blood T cell repertoires in COVID-19. Germline V CDR1 and CDR2: MDHEN, SYDVKM. The CDR3 is 15 residues long. V was clipped by 5 bases and J by 0 bases; unmatched bases: 4. Libraries were prepared by immunoSEQ multiplex PCR; TCRdb keeps only in-frame clonotypes and omits some of them. The data contain some 300,000 clones, approximately 91% of them seen just once; the ten biggest clones take up 1%. The clonotype comes from a woman aged 25 to 45 who had recovered from COVID-19. The sample was PBMCs or T cells enriched from blood (not recorded which). The J gene is TRBJ2-1, the V gene TRBV28; 7 positions match TRBD2. The CDR3 nucleotides are TGTGCCAGCAGTGTCCTAGCGGCCTCCTACAATGAGCAGTTCTTC. Its translation is CASSVLAASYNEQFF.